This record concerns one TCR beta chain sequence. No cognate antigen has been identified for it. Base-call qualities are not available, and no considerably larger clone is one nucleotide away. Trimming leaves V shorter by 6 bases and J shorter by 5 bases, with the junction holding 9 bases beyond the gene matches. As encoded in the germline V gene (reference sequence), CDR1 is MNHEY while CDR2 is SMNVEV. Including the terminal cysteine and phenylalanine, the CDR3 comprises 15 residues. The entry retains the CDR3 DNA only, 45 bases that are in frame from base 1. The CDR3 regions of human TCRbeta chains were subjected to immunosequencing. On the authors' methods: Repertoire TCRs were matched against a reference library of SARS-CoV-2-specific TCRs generated with the MIRA antigen-specificity platform. Breadth was defined as the fraction of unique TCRs that were SARS-CoV-2-associated, and depth was defined as the fraction of total T cells that were SARS-CoV-2-associated. Using the MIRA data, each spike-specific TCR was assigned both to the spike region to which the TCR was reactive and to a CD4 or CD8 class. Log10-transformed breadth and depth values were compared by one-way ANOVA with Sidak's multiple comparisons tests. As stored in TCRdb, this immuneACCESS dataset retains in-frame rearrangements with V and J assigned. A fraction of the clones does not appear; measured against another copy, unresolved V genes explain less than half of the discrepancy, and the remainder lacks a known reason. V, J and clone size are taken as reported in that table, and D and trimming were inferred from the DNA itself. The sample includes some 150,000 clones, with 89% observed a single time. The ten largest clones take up approximately 4.5% of the sample.

This entry comes from a study of T cell responses to AZD1222 COVID-19 vaccine (dated by TCRdb to the early 2020s). Context from the whole study: Because spike-specific TCR depth and breadth did not differ between the two schedules, AZD1222 recipients who got a second dose at roughly 4 weeks were pooled with those who got a second dose at roughly 12 weeks. TCR sequencing covered some 250 trial participants: nearly 210 given two doses of AZD1222 and approximately 26 given two doses of MenACWY control vaccine. Trial participants were enrolled into age subgroups of 18-55, 56-69 and 70-plus years, which contained 148, 28 and 57 TCR-sequenced participants, respectively. Overall study results and their limits: In the small 56-69-year group, the increase in depth fell short of significance, most likely because of low power. The vaccine-associated CD4 TCRs covered the entire spike protein, and the dominant responses fell in regions 160-218 and 743-854. Epitopes outside the regions mutated in the B.1.351 and B.1.1.7 variants were reportedly recognized by nearly half of the unique spike-specific TCRs. Participants were mostly white British, with more females than males. The authors suggested clonal diversity may have been underestimated. Conclusions about previously exposed vaccinees are limited, since just a handful of AZD1222 recipients were seropositive for SARS-CoV-2 at baseline. After two AZD1222 doses, spike-specific TCR breadth and depth were significantly higher than at day 0 and than in MenACWY recipients. Because no samples from the day 14 peak response were available, repertoires could be characterized only after the peak T cell response.

Sample time point, as interpreted from the label and publication: baseline before first vaccination. The vaccinee samples were drawn from two UK trials, COV001 and COV002, one of which was a single-blind randomized controlled phase 2/3 trial testing AZD1222 (ChAdOx1 nCoV-19) in healthy adults. For TCRbeta chain sequencing, PBMC samples were collected from trial participants at day 0 and at day 28 after the second dose. The chain employs TRBV27 and TRBJ2-1; TRBD1 fits 8 bases in the junction. This receptor was obtained from an adult in good health. The source was peripheral blood, collected on day 0 of AZD1222 vaccination. CDR3 reads: CASRSAGGPNNEQFF. The DNA reads TGTGCCAGCAGATCCGCAGGGGGCCCCAACAATGAGCAGTTCTTC.